The entry below gives a single TCR beta chain sequence along with its context. The antigen remains undetermined. TCR beta rearrangements were amplified from peripheral blood genomic DNA. The sample belongs to a study of T cell repertoires in aging, cancer and after chemotherapy. Looking at the study overall: Chronic lymphocytic leukemia patients on fludarabine- or bendamustine-based regimens gave paired samples before and after chemotherapy. General study findings and limits: In cancer patients, declining TCR diversity with age involved lost richness and lost evenness. Rebound thymic output was suggested by rising median generation probability during chemotherapy in each cancer cohort. These repertoire data do not allow conclusions about immunological memory after chemotherapy.

Multiplex touch-down PCR with TRB-A/B primers amplified rearranged V-D-J TRB sequences. TCRdb recomputed calls from the multiplex PCR reads with MiXCR, one row per CDR3 protein. Of approximately 6,600 distinct CDR3 sequences listed, roughly 29% are singletons. The clonotype comes from a human donor with a blood cancer. The donor label of this sample is uncertain. Specimen: blood.

CDR3 in DNA: TGTGCCAGCAGTTACGGCACAGGGAGTAATGGCGGGGAGCTGTTTTTT. This sequence encodes CASSYGTGSNGGELFF. The chain links TRBV6-2 or TRBV6-3 to TRBJ2-2; TRBD1 is a possible D gene (6 bases). Germline CDR1 reads MNHEY; CDR2 reads SVGEGT. V lost 2 bases and J lost 7, with 17 bases in between. This CDR3 is 16 amino acids long.